This T cell receptor (beta chain) was captured in a study of T cells in Graves' hyperthyroidism and ophthalmopathy. This clonotype was recorded at least ten times. Its target is unknown. Study-level findings and limits: Blood also carried most thyroid clonotypes expanded above 0.001.

The CDR3 has 16 residues. With 6 bases removed from V and 1 base from J, the gap between germline ends came to 18 bases. Authors of the study amplified TCR beta CDR3 regions from RNA transcripts. The HTBI primer set served for first-round RT-PCR of the TCR CDR3. From the multiplex PCR reads, TCRdb called clonotypes with MiXCR, one entry per CDR3 protein. This table has 300,000 to 500,000 distinct CDR3 sequences, about 15% appearing once. The PBMCs were taken from about 10 ml of fresh peripheral blood. The rearrangement joins TRBV12-3 or TRBV12-4 to TRBJ1-1, with D maybe TRBD1 (6 bases). The sample comprised blood. The clonotype was recovered from a woman in her thirties with Graves' hyperthyroidism. The CDR3: CASSHYRVAWNTEAFF. The CDR3, as DNA: TGTGCCAGCAGCCACTACAGGGTTGCATGGAACACTGAAGCTTTCTTT.